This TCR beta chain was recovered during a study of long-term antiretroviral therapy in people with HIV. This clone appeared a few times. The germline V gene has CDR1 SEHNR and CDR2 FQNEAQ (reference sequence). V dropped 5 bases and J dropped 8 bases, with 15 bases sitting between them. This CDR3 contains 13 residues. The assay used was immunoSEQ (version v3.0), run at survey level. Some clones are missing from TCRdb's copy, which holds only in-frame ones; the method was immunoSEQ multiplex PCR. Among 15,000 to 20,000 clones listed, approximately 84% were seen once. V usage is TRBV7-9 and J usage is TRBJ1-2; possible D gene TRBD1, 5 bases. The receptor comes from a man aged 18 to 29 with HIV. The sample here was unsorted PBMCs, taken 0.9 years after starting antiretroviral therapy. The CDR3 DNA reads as TGTGCCAGCAGCAAGGAAGAGGGGCGAGGCTACACCTTC. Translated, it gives CASSKEEGRGYTF.